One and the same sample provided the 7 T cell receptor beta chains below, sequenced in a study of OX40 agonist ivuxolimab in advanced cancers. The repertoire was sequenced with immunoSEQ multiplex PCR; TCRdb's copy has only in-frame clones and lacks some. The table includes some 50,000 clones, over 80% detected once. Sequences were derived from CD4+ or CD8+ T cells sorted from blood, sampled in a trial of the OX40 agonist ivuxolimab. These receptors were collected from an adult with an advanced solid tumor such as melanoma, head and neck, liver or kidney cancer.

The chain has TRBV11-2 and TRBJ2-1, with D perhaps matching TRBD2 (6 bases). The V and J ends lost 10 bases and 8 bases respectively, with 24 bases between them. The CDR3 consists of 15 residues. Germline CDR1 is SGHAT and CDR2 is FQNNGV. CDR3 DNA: TGTGCCACAAAAATAGATTGGGACTCCCCCTATGAGCAGTTCTTC. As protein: CATKIDWDSPYEQFF.

The chain's CDR3 is CASSLPGQGPMNTEAFF. Written as DNA, the CDR3 is TGTGCCAGCAGCCTCCCGGGACAGGGGCCTATGAACACTGAAGCTTTCTTT. The chain links TRBV5-8 to TRBJ1-1, with 10 bases lining up with TRBD1. Germline CDR1 is SGHTS and CDR2 is YDEGEE. The V segment lost 4 bases and the J segment 0 bases; nucleotides outside the gene matches: 9. The CDR3 is 17 amino acids.

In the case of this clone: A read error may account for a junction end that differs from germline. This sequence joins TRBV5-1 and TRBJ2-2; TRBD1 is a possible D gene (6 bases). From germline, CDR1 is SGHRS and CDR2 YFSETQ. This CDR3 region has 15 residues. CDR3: CASTLGAANTGELFF. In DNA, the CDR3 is TGCGCCAGCACCTTGGGGGCGGCGAACACCGGGGAGCTGTTTTTT.

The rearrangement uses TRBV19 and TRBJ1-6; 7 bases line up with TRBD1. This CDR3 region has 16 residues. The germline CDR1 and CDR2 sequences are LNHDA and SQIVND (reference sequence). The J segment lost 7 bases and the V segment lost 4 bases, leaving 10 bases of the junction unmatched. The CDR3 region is CASSTGTRGQNSPLHF. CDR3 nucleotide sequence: TGTGCCAGTAGTACGGGGACCCGGGGACAGAATTCACCCCTCCACTTT.

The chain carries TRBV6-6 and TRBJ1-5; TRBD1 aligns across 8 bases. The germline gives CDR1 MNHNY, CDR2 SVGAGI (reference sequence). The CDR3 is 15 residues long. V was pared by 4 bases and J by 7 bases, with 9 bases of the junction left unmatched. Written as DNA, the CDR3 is TGTGCCAGCAGTTTGTATCAGGGGGCGGGACAGCCCCAGCATTTT. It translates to CASSLYQGAGQPQHF.

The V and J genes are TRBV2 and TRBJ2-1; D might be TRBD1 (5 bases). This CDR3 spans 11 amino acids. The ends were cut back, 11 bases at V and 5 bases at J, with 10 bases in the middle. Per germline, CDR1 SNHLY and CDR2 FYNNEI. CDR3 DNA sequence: TGTGCCCGCCGACAGCACAATGAGCAGTTCTTC. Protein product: CARRQHNEQFF.

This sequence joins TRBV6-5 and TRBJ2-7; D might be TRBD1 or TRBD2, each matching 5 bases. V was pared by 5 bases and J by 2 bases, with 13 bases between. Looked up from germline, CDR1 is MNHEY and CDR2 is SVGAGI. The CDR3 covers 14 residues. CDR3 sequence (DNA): TGTGCCAGCAGTGAAATCCGGGGCCCCTACGAGCAGTACTTC. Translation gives CASSEIRGPYEQYF.